Listed below are T cell receptor beta chains from one sample, sequenced in a study of technical replicates of blood from a few donors. The repertoire was sequenced with immunoSEQ multiplex PCR; TCRdb's copy has only in-frame clones and lacks some. The table has tens of thousands of clones, approximately 91% seen once; the top ten hold around 4.6%. Specimen: PBMCs. These receptors were taken from a human donor in good health. Some clones in this sample may be carry-over from other donors' samples. CDR3s include the opening cysteine and the closing phenylalanine or tryptophan. The order of the fields is V gene, D gene, CDR3 length, J gene, clone size, CDR3 DNA, CDR3 protein. A D gene is named only where the DNA matches it firmly. The size entry is marked missing in some rows and otherwise reads once, few, many or a size class.

v_call: TRBV9; d_call: -; cdr3_length: 16; j_call: TRBJ2-5; clone_size: -; cdr3_nt: TGTGCCAGCAGCGTAAGGGGTGGGGTTAATCAAGAGACCCAGTACTTC; cdr3_aa: CASSVRGGVNQETQYF
v_call: TRBV4-2; d_call: -; cdr3_length: 14; j_call: TRBJ1-1; clone_size: -; cdr3_nt: TGTGCCAGCAGCCACCGAGAGGCGGACACTGAAGCTTTCTTT; cdr3_aa: CASSHREADTEAFF
v_call: TRBV9; d_call: -; cdr3_length: 15; j_call: TRBJ1-1; clone_size: -; cdr3_nt: TGTGCCAGCAGCGTAGATCCAGTTACAAACACTGAAGCTTTCTTT; cdr3_aa: CASSVDPVTNTEAFF
v_call: TRBV6-1; d_call: TRBD2; cdr3_length: 16; j_call: TRBJ2-1; clone_size: -; cdr3_nt: TGTGCCAGCAGTGAGCTAGCGGGAGGGTCCTACAATGAGCAGTTCTTC; cdr3_aa: CASSELAGGSYNEQFF
v_call: TRBV5-1; d_call: -; cdr3_length: 14; j_call: TRBJ2-3; clone_size: -; cdr3_nt: TGCGCCAGCAGCTTGGTAGCAAGCACAGATACGCAGTATTTT; cdr3_aa: CASSLVASTDTQYF
v_call: TRBV7-2; d_call: TRBD1; cdr3_length: 15; j_call: TRBJ1-5; clone_size: -; cdr3_nt: TGTGCCAGCAGCTTAGGACAGGGGTTCAATCAGCCCCAGCATTTT; cdr3_aa: CASSLGQGFNQPQHF
v_call: TRBV7-8; d_call: -; cdr3_length: 16; j_call: TRBJ1-3; clone_size: -; cdr3_nt: TGTGCCAGCAGCTCAGAAGCCGGGACACCGGGAAACACCATATATTTT; cdr3_aa: CASSSEAGTPGNTIYF
v_call: TRBV5-4; d_call: -; cdr3_length: 14; j_call: TRBJ2-3; clone_size: -; cdr3_nt: TGTGCCAGCAGCTTGGCCGGGTGGGTAGCTACGCAGTATTTT; cdr3_aa: CASSLAGWVATQYF
v_call: TRBV7-9; d_call: -; cdr3_length: 18; j_call: TRBJ2-1; clone_size: -; cdr3_nt: TGTGCCAGCAGTCACGGATCGGCTAGCGAGAGCTCCTACAATGAGCAGTTCTTC; cdr3_aa: CASSHGSASESSYNEQFF
v_call: TRBV9; d_call: TRBD1; cdr3_length: 22; j_call: TRBJ1-5; clone_size: -; cdr3_nt: TGTGCCAGCAGCATAACCGTAGGAGGGGGGCGGGACAGGGGGGTGTTATCGCAGCCCCAGCATTTT; cdr3_aa: CASSITVGGGRDRGVLSQPQHF
v_call: TRBV7-2; d_call: TRBD1; cdr3_length: 16; j_call: TRBJ1-2; clone_size: -; cdr3_nt: TGTGCCAGCAGCTCAACCCGGACAGGGACGATAGGTGGCTACACCTTC; cdr3_aa: CASSSTRTGTIGGYTF
v_call: TRBV9; d_call: TRBD2; cdr3_length: 16; j_call: TRBJ2-2; clone_size: -; cdr3_nt: TGTGCCAGCAGCGTATACGGGGGGGCGAACACCGGGGAGCTGTTTTTT; cdr3_aa: CASSVYGGANTGELFF
v_call: TRBV7-9; d_call: -; cdr3_length: 13; j_call: TRBJ1-2; clone_size: -; cdr3_nt: TGTGCCAGCAGCCTAAGCAACAGCTATGGCTACACCTTC; cdr3_aa: CASSLSNSYGYTF
v_call: TRBV18; d_call: TRBD1; cdr3_length: 17; j_call: TRBJ2-7; clone_size: -; cdr3_nt: TGTGCCAGCTCACCAGGGCCGGTGACAGGGAATTTCTACGAGCAGTACTTC; cdr3_aa: CASSPGPVTGNFYEQYF
v_call: TRBV2; d_call: -; cdr3_length: 13; j_call: TRBJ2-1; clone_size: -; cdr3_nt: TGTGCCAGCAGTGAAACTAGATTTAATGAGCAGTTCTTC; cdr3_aa: CASSETRFNEQFF
v_call: TRBV7-2; d_call: -; cdr3_length: 17; j_call: TRBJ2-5; clone_size: once; cdr3_nt: TGTGCCAGCAGTCTGCTAGGAGGGGCCCTCAGGGGGGAGACCCAGTACTTC; cdr3_aa: CASSLLGGALRGETQYF
v_call: TRBV7-2; d_call: -; cdr3_length: 16; j_call: TRBJ2-5; clone_size: -; cdr3_nt: TGTGCCAGCAGTCCGGGCGGCGTTAGGGGTGTGGAGACCCAGTACTTC; cdr3_aa: CASSPGGVRGVETQYF
v_call: TRBV9; d_call: -; cdr3_length: 15; j_call: TRBJ1-1; clone_size: -; cdr3_nt: TGTGCCAGCAGCCTGCAGGGGACGTCGGCCACTGAAGCTTTCTTT; cdr3_aa: CASSLQGTSATEAFF
v_call: TRBV9; d_call: TRBD2; cdr3_length: 14; j_call: TRBJ2-1; clone_size: -; cdr3_nt: TGTGCCAGCAGCGTAGCGGGGGGGAGGGATGAGCAGTTCTTC; cdr3_aa: CASSVAGGRDEQFF
v_call: TRBV19; d_call: TRBD1; cdr3_length: 16; j_call: TRBJ1-5; clone_size: -; cdr3_nt: TGTGCCAGTAGTCCCCAGGGACAGGGCGGCAATCAGCCCCAGCATTTT; cdr3_aa: CASSPQGQGGNQPQHF
v_call: TRBV11-2; d_call: TRBD1; cdr3_length: 15; j_call: TRBJ1-1; clone_size: once; cdr3_nt: TGTGCCAGCAGCCCCTCAGGGGGCTCCAAGGATGGGGCTTTCTTT; cdr3_aa: CASSPSGGSKDGAFF
v_call: TRBV5-6; d_call: TRBD1; cdr3_length: 14; j_call: TRBJ2-7; clone_size: -; cdr3_nt: TGTGCCAGCAGCGCGGACAGGGTTAGCTACGAGCAGTACTTC; cdr3_aa: CASSADRVSYEQYF
v_call: TRBV10-3; d_call: TRBD1; cdr3_length: 14; j_call: TRBJ2-7; clone_size: once; cdr3_nt: TGTGCCATCAGTCCCGGGACAGCGATATACGAGCAGTACTTC; cdr3_aa: CAISPGTAIYEQYF
v_call: TRBV5-1; d_call: TRBD1; cdr3_length: 14; j_call: TRBJ2-1; clone_size: -; cdr3_nt: TGCGCCAGCAGCTTGGAGGGGGCCAACAATGAGCAGTTCTTC; cdr3_aa: CASSLEGANNEQFF
v_call: TRBV6-5; d_call: -; cdr3_length: 15; j_call: TRBJ1-2; clone_size: -; cdr3_nt: TGTGCCAGCAGTTACTCTATCAGGGGAAACTATGGCTACACCTTC; cdr3_aa: CASSYSIRGNYGYTF
v_call: TRBV6-5; d_call: -; cdr3_length: 15; j_call: TRBJ1-1; clone_size: once; cdr3_nt: TGTGCCAGCAGTTACGGAGCAGGGCTCAACACTGAAGCTTTCTTT; cdr3_aa: CASSYGAGLNTEAFF
v_call: TRBV4-3; d_call: TRBD1; cdr3_length: 14; j_call: TRBJ2-7; clone_size: -; cdr3_nt: TGCGCCAGCAGCACCGGGACAGGGACCTACGAGCAGTACTTC; cdr3_aa: CASSTGTGTYEQYF
v_call: TRBV4-1; d_call: -; cdr3_length: 16; j_call: TRBJ2-7; clone_size: -; cdr3_nt: TGCGCCAGCAGCCAAGCGTCGGGGGGCGGGCCCTACGAGCAGTACTTC; cdr3_aa: CASSQASGGGPYEQYF
v_call: TRBV7-9; d_call: -; cdr3_length: 13; j_call: TRBJ2-7; clone_size: -; cdr3_nt: TGTGCCAGCAGCTCAGGGTCGGGGGTGGAGCAGTACTTC; cdr3_aa: CASSSGSGVEQYF
v_call: TRBV6-6; d_call: TRBD1; cdr3_length: 14; j_call: TRBJ2-7; clone_size: -; cdr3_nt: TGTGCCAGCAGTTACCGGGACAGCACCTACGAGCAGTACTTC; cdr3_aa: CASSYRDSTYEQYF
v_call: TRBV5-1; d_call: -; cdr3_length: 16; j_call: TRBJ2-1; clone_size: -; cdr3_nt: TGCGCCAGCAGCCCTAGGGACTCCCCCTCCTACAATGAGCAGTTCTTC; cdr3_aa: CASSPRDSPSYNEQFF
v_call: TRBV25-1; d_call: TRBD2; cdr3_length: 18; j_call: TRBJ2-1; clone_size: -; cdr3_nt: TGTGCCAGCAGTGAATATAGCGCTAGCGGGAGTCCCTACAATGAGCAGTTCTTC; cdr3_aa: CASSEYSASGSPYNEQFF
v_call: TRBV30; d_call: TRBD1; cdr3_length: 15; j_call: TRBJ2-7; clone_size: -; cdr3_nt: TGTGCCTGGAGTTGGGACAGGGATAGCTCCTACGAGCAGTACTTC; cdr3_aa: CAWSWDRDSSYEQYF
v_call: TRBV7-7; d_call: TRBD1; cdr3_length: 13; j_call: TRBJ2-7; clone_size: once; cdr3_nt: TGTGCCAGCAGCGTGAAACAGGGGAGTGAGCAGTACTTC; cdr3_aa: CASSVKQGSEQYF
v_call: TRBV4-1; d_call: -; cdr3_length: 15; j_call: TRBJ2-7; clone_size: -; cdr3_nt: TGCGCCAGCAGCCAAGATCCTGGTGCGGGGTACGAGCAGTACTTC; cdr3_aa: CASSQDPGAGYEQYF
v_call: TRBV19; d_call: TRBD2; cdr3_length: 17; j_call: TRBJ2-1; clone_size: -; cdr3_nt: TGTGCCAGTAGTAAAACCGGGACTAGCGGGAAGGTGGGTGAGCAGTTCTTC; cdr3_aa: CASSKTGTSGKVGEQFF
v_call: TRBV2; d_call: TRBD2; cdr3_length: 16; j_call: TRBJ2-3; clone_size: -; cdr3_nt: TGTGCCAGCAGTGAATCCCTAGCGGGAGGGGCTAATACGCAGTATTTT; cdr3_aa: CASSESLAGGANTQYF
v_call: TRBV6-5; d_call: TRBD2; cdr3_length: 15; j_call: TRBJ2-3; clone_size: -; cdr3_nt: TGTGCCAGCAGTTACGGCGGGGGGGCCGGGGATACGCAGTATTTT; cdr3_aa: CASSYGGGAGDTQYF
v_call: TRBV18; d_call: TRBD2; cdr3_length: 14; j_call: TRBJ2-7; clone_size: -; cdr3_nt: TGTGCCAGCTCACCAGGGAGGGGAACCTACGAGCAGTACTTC; cdr3_aa: CASSPGRGTYEQYF
v_call: TRBV28; d_call: TRBD1; cdr3_length: 14; j_call: TRBJ1-1; clone_size: -; cdr3_nt: TGTGCCAGCAGTGGGACAGGACCGAACACTGAAGCTTTCTTT; cdr3_aa: CASSGTGPNTEAFF
v_call: TRBV4-1; d_call: -; cdr3_length: 15; j_call: TRBJ2-1; clone_size: many; cdr3_nt: TGCGCCAGCAGCCAGCTCCCCACATTCTACAATGAGCAGTTCTTC; cdr3_aa: CASSQLPTFYNEQFF